Listed here are 21 T cell receptor beta chains from one sample, sequenced in a study of blood T cell repertoires in COVID-19. TCRdb keeps only in-frame clones here, not all; method: immunoSEQ multiplex PCR. The sample contains around 130,000 clones, more than 65% of which appear only once. Sequenced sample: peripheral blood. The receptor source for this set is a human donor in a cohort sampled during active COVID-19.

The CDR3 loop reads CASSIKGAGQETQYF. CDR3 nucleotide sequence: TGTGCCAGTAGTATCAAGGGGGCGGGTCAGGAGACCCAGTACTTC. The rearrangement joins TRBV19 to TRBJ2-5; TRBD1 matches 7 bases. The ends lost 3 bases at V and 5 bases at J; junction bases unmatched: 9. Germline lookup yields CDR1 LNHDA and CDR2 SQIVND (reference sequence). This CDR3 is built from 15 residues.

The gene calls are TRBV5-1 and TRBJ1-2; 9 nucleotides match TRBD1. The V and J ends lost 0 bases and 8 bases, in that order; junction bases with no gene match: 5. Germline CDR1 reads SGHRS; CDR2 reads YFSETQ. This CDR3 comprises 14 residues. The CDR3 region has the DNA TGCGCCAGCAGCTTGGGGACAGGGGATTGGGGCTACACCTTC. Translating gives CASSLGTGDWGYTF.

The V and J genes are TRBV19 and TRBJ1-1; 7 bases map to TRBD1. Germline V CDR1 and CDR2: LNHDA, SQIVND (reference sequence). Losses at the gene ends were 3 bases for V and 1 base for J; bases not matched to a gene: 5. The CDR3 contains 15 residues. This CDR3 reads CASSIVRTGNTEAFF. CDR3 in DNA: TGTGCCAGTAGTATCGTCCGGACAGGGAACACTGAAGCTTTCTTT. The whole variable domain, remainder taken from reference TRBV19 and TRBJ1-1, is DGGITQSPKYLFRKEGQNVTLSCEQNLNHDAMYWYRQDPGQGLRLIYYSQIVNDFQKGDIAEGYSVSREKKESFPLTVTSAQKNPTAFYLCASSIVRTGNTEAFFGQGTRLTVV.

The genes are TRBV12-1 and TRBJ1-2. TRBV12-1 is a known pseudogene. The CDR3 covers 10 residues. The CDR3, as DNA: TGTGCCAGCAGCTCTCCCGGCTACACCTTC. Encoded protein: CASSSPGYTF.

V and J are TRBV2 and TRBJ2-5, with 11 bases that match TRBD1. Germline V CDR1 and CDR2: SNHLY, FYNNEI. Trimming cost V 6 bases and J 5 bases; bases outside gene matches: 8. This CDR3 comprises 15 residues. The CDR3 nucleotides read TGTGCCAGCAGGGCGGACAGGGGGCGGCAGGAGACCCAGTACTTC. Translated, it gives CASRADRGRQETQYF.

A few counts support this clone. The rearrangement joins TRBV3-1 (or the pseudogene TRBV3-2) to TRBJ2-4, with 8 bases lining up with TRBD1. The CDR3 runs 19 residues. The V gene's germline CDR1 is LGHDT and CDR2 YNNKEL (reference sequence). Trimming at V came to 5 bases and at J to 1 base, leaving 16 bases not matched to a gene. CDR3 bases: TGTGCCAGCAGCGAGGACCCCACAGGGGGTGATGCGGCCAAAAACATTCAGTACTTC. Residues: CASSEDPTGGDAAKNIQYF.

The chain employs TRBV5-6 and TRBJ2-7, with 10 bases fitting TRBD1. V shed 6 bases and J 5 bases; nucleotides not matched to a gene: 8. Per the germline V gene, CDR1 is SGHDT and CDR2 is YYEEEE. The CDR3 contains 14 residues. The chain's CDR3 is CASITGTGVNEQYF. The CDR3 region has the DNA TGTGCCAGCATCACCGGGACAGGGGTCAACGAGCAGTACTTC.

V gene TRBV4-1 combines with J gene TRBJ2-6; possibly TRBD2 for D (6 bases). V was cut by 1 base and J by 0 bases, with 16 bases left in between. Germline V gene lookup returns CDR1 MGHRA and CDR2 YSYEKL. The CDR3 extends over 19 amino acids. The CDR3, as DNA: TGCGCCAGCAGCCAAGGGGCTGGAGGGGAAAGCTCTGGGGCCAACGTCCTGACTTTC. Translating it yields CASSQGAGGESSGANVLTF.

The chain uses TRBV3-1 (or the pseudogene TRBV3-2) and TRBJ2-2, with a tentative D call TRBD2 (7 bases). The CDR3 extends over 15 amino acids. The ends were cut back, 3 bases at V and 3 bases at J, with 11 bases in the middle. The germline gives CDR1 LGHDT, CDR2 YNNKEL (reference sequence). The CDR3 is CASSHGGLYTGELFF. Written as DNA, the CDR3 is TGTGCCAGCAGCCACGGGGGGCTTTACACCGGGGAGCTGTTTTTT.

For the CDR3, the DNA is TGTGCCAGCAGCAACGCCGGGACAGGGGGGACTGAAGCTTTCTTT. Protein product: CASSNAGTGGTEAFF. V and J are TRBV14 and TRBJ1-1; the match to TRBD1 covers 11 bases. V dropped 5 bases and J dropped 5; count of bases not matched to a gene: 7. This CDR3 is 15 amino acids long. In germline, CDR1 is SGHDN, CDR2 FVKESK.

In this sample, this clone turned up once. The chain uses TRBV20-1 and TRBJ2-1; D is possibly TRBD2 (6 bases). This CDR3 region has 11 residues. Deletions cut 6 bases from V and 14 bases from J, with 17 bases between. Germline CDR1 DFQATT, CDR2 SNEGSKA (reference sequence). The CDR3, as DNA: TGCAGTGCATCACGGCCCGGGGGAAAGTTCTTC. This gives the protein CSASRPGGKFF.

This clone is deemed medium-sized. This chain joins TRBV5-6 and TRBJ2-7, with 8 bases aligning to TRBD2. With 4 bases clipped from V and 3 bases from J, the junction kept 9 bases outside the gene matches. Looked up from germline, CDR1 is SGHDT and CDR2 is YYEEEE. The CDR3 contains 15 residues. CDR3: CASSRLGGEVYEQYF. CDR3 nucleotide sequence: TGTGCCAGCAGCCGACTCGGGGGGGAGGTCTACGAGCAGTACTTC.

The chain carries TRBV13 and TRBJ1-3; D unresolved. Germline V CDR1 and CDR2: PRHDT, FYEKMQ (reference sequence). Trimming took off 6 bases at V and 5 bases at J, with 17 bases between the two ends. This CDR3 is built from 15 residues. CDR3 sequence (DNA): TGTGCCAGCAGTCGGTGGTCACAGCCCCGAAACACCATATATTTT. It specifies CASSRWSQPRNTIYF.

The chain has TRBV7-8 and TRBJ2-2; D ambiguous. The length of the CDR3 is 13 residues. Trimming left V 4 bases short and J 15 bases short, with 18 bases between. In germline, CDR1 is SGHVS, CDR2 FQNEAQ. The CDR3 DNA follows: TGTGCCAGCAGCTCGCTAGTCCCCCTTGGATTGTTTTTT. Translating gives CASSSLVPLGLFF.

V is TRBV24-1 and J is TRBJ1-2, with TRBD1 identical over 8 bases. This CDR3 has 13 amino acids. V was pared by 2 bases and J by 6 bases, with 1 base of the junction left unmatched. Per the germline V gene, CDR1 is KGHDR and CDR2 is SFDVKD. The CDR3 DNA is TGTGCCACCAGTGATTGGACAGGGCATGGCTACACCTTC. This sequence encodes CATSDWTGHGYTF.

The chain uses TRBV5-1 and TRBJ1-3; 7 bases align to TRBD1. After removal of 6 bases from V and 1 base from J, the junction contained 13 bases not matched to a gene. Germline V gene data show CDR1 as SGHRS and CDR2 as YFSETQ. The CDR3 length is 17 residues. The CDR3 here is CASTPMTGRFSGNTIYF. The CDR3 region has the DNA TGCGCCAGCACCCCGATGACAGGGCGGTTTTCTGGAAACACCATATATTTT. Looking up the rest from reference TRBV5-1 and TRBJ1-3 gives the full variable domain: KAGVTQTPRYLIKTRGQQVTLSCSPISGHRSVSWYQQTPGQGLQFLFEYFSETQRNKGNFPGRFSGRQFSNSRSEMNVSTLELGDSALYLCASTPMTGRFSGNTIYFGEGSWLTVV.

This clone was detected a few times. The chain joins TRBV7-9 to TRBJ1-6; D might be TRBD1 (5 bases). The CDR3 has 13 residues. V was shortened by 10 bases and J by 7 bases, with 14 bases between the two germline ends. The germline CDR1 and CDR2 sequences are SEHNR and FQNEAQ (reference sequence). The CDR3 spells CATLGQANSPLHF. DNA for the CDR3: TGTGCCACCTTGGGGCAGGCAAATTCACCCCTCCACTTT.

The V and J genes are TRBV29-1 and TRBJ2-5, with 7 positions matching TRBD1. Germline V lookup: CDR1 SQVTM, CDR2 ANQGSEA. This CDR3 has 13 amino acids. After removal of 3 bases from V and 5 bases from J, the junction contained 6 bases not matched to a gene. CDR3 loop: CSVDEGQRETQYF. The CDR3 coding sequence is TGCAGCGTTGACGAGGGACAGAGGGAGACCCAGTACTTC.

This sequence joins TRBV29-1 and TRBJ2-5; 7 bases agree with TRBD1. Germline trimming cut 7 bases from V and 0 bases from J; bases unmatched to any gene: 11. Germline V gene lookup returns CDR1 SQVTM and CDR2 ANQGSEA. The CDR3 loop spans 15 amino acids. CDR3 region: CSATRDRANQETQYF. As DNA, the CDR3 is TGCAGCGCGACCCGCGACAGGGCCAACCAAGAGACCCAGTACTTC.

This clone was seen only a few times. The gene calls are TRBV11-3 and TRBJ1-1, with D possibly being TRBD1 (5 bases). Between the trimmed V and J ends, which lost 8 bases and 1 base, there was a span of 17 bases. The CDR3 extends over 15 amino acids. Looked up from germline, CDR1 is SGHNT and CDR2 is YENEEA. CDR3 protein: CASRRGDGANTEAFF. CDR3 in DNA: TGTGCCAGCCGGCGGGGGGATGGTGCGAACACTGAAGCTTTCTTT.

The chain combines TRBV3-1 (or the pseudogene TRBV3-2) with TRBJ1-2; D remains ambiguous. Deletions cut 2 bases from V and 4 bases from J, with 8 bases between. The CDR3 is 13 residues long. CDR1 and CDR2 from the germline V gene are LGHDT and YNNKEL (reference sequence). The CDR3 region has the DNA TGTGCCAGCAGCCAATATGGAGGCTATGGCTACACCTTC. Its translation is CASSQYGGYGYTF.